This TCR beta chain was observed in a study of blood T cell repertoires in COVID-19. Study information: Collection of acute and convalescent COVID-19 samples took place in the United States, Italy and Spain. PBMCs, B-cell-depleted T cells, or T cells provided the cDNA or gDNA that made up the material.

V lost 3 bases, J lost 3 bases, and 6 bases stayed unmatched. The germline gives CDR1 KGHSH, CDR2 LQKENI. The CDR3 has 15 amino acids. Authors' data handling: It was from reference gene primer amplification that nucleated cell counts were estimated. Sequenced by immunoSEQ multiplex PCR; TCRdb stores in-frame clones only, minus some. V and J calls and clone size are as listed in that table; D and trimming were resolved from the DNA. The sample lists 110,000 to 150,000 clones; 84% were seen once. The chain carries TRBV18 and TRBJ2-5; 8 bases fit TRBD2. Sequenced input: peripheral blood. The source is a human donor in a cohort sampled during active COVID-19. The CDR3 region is CASSPQAGGKETQYF. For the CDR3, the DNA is TGTGCCAGCTCACCTCAGGCGGGAGGTAAAGAGACCCAGTACTTC.